The next 24 T cell receptor beta chains were all read from a single sample in a study of T-cell memory formation after mild COVID-19. TCRdb ran MiXCR on the 5' RACE reads and lists one entry per CDR3 protein. The sample includes about 140,000 distinct CDR3 sequences, roughly 19% of them seen just once. Sequencing was carried out using PBMCs or a T cell subset sorted from them (not recorded which). Receptor source: an adult woman who had mild COVID-19 (a few samples of this study predate the infection). Cell type and time point are not known.

Turning to this clonotype: One junction end disagrees with the germline gene, perhaps due to a read error. CDR3 protein: CASSSFATGEKYF. In DNA, the CDR3 is TGTGCCAGCAGCTCTTTTGCCACGGGCGAGAAGTACTTC. The chain links TRBV6-2 or TRBV6-3 to TRBJ2-7, with D unresolved. Germline V CDR1 and CDR2: MNHEY, SVGEGT. The CDR3 is 13 amino acids.

The chain carries TRBV12-3 or TRBV12-4 and TRBJ2-7; possible D gene TRBD1, 5 bases. The CDR3 is 14 residues long. V lost 7 bases and J 4 bases, leaving 17 bases between the germline ends. Here the CDR3 DNA reads TGTGCCAGCACCTTCGGTAGGGGAAGGTACGAGCAGTACTTC. Amino acids: CASTFGRGRYEQYF.

This clonotype was seen repeatedly, ten times or more. The V and J genes are TRBV10-3 and TRBJ1-2; unclear D gene. Germline CDR1 reads ENHRY; CDR2 reads SYGVKD. The CDR3 is 13 residues long. Trimming took 3 bases from V and 2 from J, leaving 7 bases between them. The CDR3 DNA follows: TGTGCCATCAGTGATTCGGGGAACTATGGCTACACCTTC. It yields the protein CAISDSGNYGYTF.

This clonotype was seen a handful of times. The chain carries TRBV18 and TRBJ2-5; the D call may be TRBD1 or TRBD2 (5 bases each). This CDR3 region has 16 residues. Between the trimmed V and J ends, which lost 3 bases and 4 bases, there was a span of 18 bases. Germline V gives CDR1 KGHSH, CDR2 LQKENI. The CDR3: CASSPQGVKPAETQYF. The CDR3 DNA sequence: TGTGCCAGCTCACCCCAGGGAGTCAAGCCGGCAGAGACCCAGTACTTC.

This clonotype has just a few counts. This chain joins TRBV7-6 and TRBJ2-7; no definite D call. Per the germline V gene, CDR1 is SGHVS and CDR2 is FNYEAQ. The V and J ends lost 4 bases and 2 bases respectively, with 12 bases between them. The CDR3 is 14 amino acids. The CDR3 is CASSSTGRTYEQYF. Written as DNA, the CDR3 is TGTGCCAGCAGCTCCACCGGCAGAACCTACGAGCAGTACTTC.

This clonotype was observed a handful of times. The chain combines TRBV29-1 with TRBJ2-7; no clear D gene. V was pared by 6 bases and J by 0 bases, with 18 bases between. The CDR3 has 15 residues. Germline V lookup: CDR1 SQVTM, CDR2 ANQGSEA. The CDR3: CSVQTRPQSSYEQYF. The CDR3 nucleotides are TGCAGCGTCCAAACCCGCCCACAGAGCTCCTACGAGCAGTACTTC.

The CDR3 here is CASSPVGLAGDRAYEQYF. In DNA form, the CDR3 reads TGTGCCAGCAGCCCGGTGGGACTAGCGGGAGACCGGGCTTACGAGCAGTACTTC. The chain couples TRBV7-2 to TRBJ2-7; 14 bases match TRBD2. With 5 bases clipped from V and 4 bases from J, the junction kept 13 bases outside the gene matches. Germline V CDR1 and CDR2: SGHTA, FQGNSA. This CDR3 region has 18 residues.

The gene calls are TRBV9 and TRBJ2-1; D is undetermined. This CDR3 has 14 amino acids. V gave up 3 bases and J gave up 8 bases, with 15 bases separating them. The germline gives CDR1 SGDLS, CDR2 YYNGEE. The CDR3 loop is CASSAPMGVHEQFF. The CDR3 DNA follows: TGTGCCAGCAGCGCGCCAATGGGTGTCCATGAGCAGTTCTTC.

This clonotype has more than one count but fewer than ten. The chain uses TRBV6-2 or TRBV6-3 and TRBJ1-2; TRBD1 might be the D (5 bases). Trimming removed 8 bases from V and 5 bases from J, with 18 bases in between. Germline V gene data show CDR1 as MNHEY and CDR2 as SVGEGT. The CDR3 spans 14 residues. In DNA, the CDR3 is TGTGCCAGCGGCCGGGACCCGGGGCAGTATGGCTACACCTTC. Translation gives CASGRDPGQYGYTF.

The chain joins TRBV2 to TRBJ2-1; D ambiguous. Germline V gives CDR1 SNHLY, CDR2 FYNNEI. Trimming removed 9 bases from V and 9 bases from J, with 18 bases in between. This CDR3 has 13 residues. CDR3 DNA: TGTGCCAGTGAAGGTATGCGGAGTAGTGAGCAGTTCTTC. It encodes CASEGMRSSEQFF.

V is TRBV5-1 and J is TRBJ2-5, with 11 bases lining up with TRBD2. J was trimmed by 5 bases and V by 0 bases; bases with no gene match: 3. Germline CDR1 reads SGHRS; CDR2 reads YFSETQ. This CDR3 comprises 15 residues. CDR3 bases: TGCGCCAGCAGCTTGGGTAGCGGGGGGGCCGAGACCCAGTACTTC. This codes for CASSLGSGGAETQYF.

V usage is TRBV3-1 and J usage is TRBJ2-7, with 8 bases that match TRBD2. This CDR3 has 14 amino acids. With V trimmed by 4 bases and J by 3 bases, 5 bases remained unmatched. Germline V gene data show CDR1 as LGHDT and CDR2 as YNNKEL (reference sequence). This CDR3 is CASSPGGGFYEQYF. CDR3 bases: TGTGCCAGCAGCCCCGGGGGGGGATTCTACGAGCAGTACTTC.

This clonotype turned up a few times. J is TRBJ2-3 and V is TRBV5-1, with D possibly called TRBD1 or TRBD2 (5 bases each). Trimming cost V 1 base and J 2 bases, with 14 bases left between them. CDR3 length: 16 amino acids. Germline CDR1 SGHRS, CDR2 YFSETQ. The CDR3 sequence: CASSLTPGQNTDTQYF. The CDR3 coding sequence is TGCGCCAGCAGCTTGACCCCGGGGCAAAACACAGATACGCAGTATTTT. Full variable domain (missing parts from reference TRBV5-1 and TRBJ2-3): KAGVTQTPRYLIKTRGQQVTLSCSPISGHRSVSWYQQTPGQGLQFLFEYFSETQRNKGNFPGRFSGRQFSNSRSEMNVSTLELGDSALYLCASSLTPGQNTDTQYFGPGTRLTVL.

CDR3 DNA: TGTGCCAGCAGCTTAACTAGCGGGCAGTTCTTC. This codes for CASSLTSGQFF. The rearrangement links TRBV11-2 to TRBJ2-1; 8 bases line up with TRBD2. J gave up 12 bases and V 2 bases, and 0 bases lay outside the gene matches. This CDR3 region has 11 residues. Germline V lookup: CDR1 SGHAT, CDR2 FQNNGV. Full variable domain (missing parts from reference TRBV11-2 and TRBJ2-1): EAGVAQSPRYKIIEKRQSVAFWCNPISGHATLYWYQQILGQGPKLLIQFQNNGVVDDSQLPKDRFSAERLKGVDSTLKIQPAKLEDSAVYLCASSLTSGQFFGPGTRLTVL.

This clonotype was seen a handful of times. This chain uses TRBV5-1 with TRBJ1-1; no definite D call. V was pared by 2 bases and J by 5 bases, with 13 bases between. CDR1 and CDR2 from the germline V gene are SGHRS and YFSETQ. The CDR3 is 14 amino acids. The CDR3 sequence is CASSFRADRTEAFF. The CDR3 DNA is TGCGCCAGCAGCTTTAGGGCTGATAGGACTGAAGCTTTCTTT.

V is TRBV6-6 and J is TRBJ2-1, with TRBD1 identical over 9 bases. This CDR3 is 16 amino acids long. The germline gives CDR1 MNHNY, CDR2 SVGAGI (reference sequence). V lost 6 bases, J lost 5 bases, and 11 bases stayed unmatched. CDR3 coding DNA: TGTGCCAGCAGCCCCTCCCGGGACAGGGCCCACAATGAGCAGTTCTTC. Translated: CASSPSRDRAHNEQFF.

This clonotype was found a few times. The genes are TRBV7-9 and TRBJ2-3, with 9 nucleotides matching TRBD2. J lost 6 bases, V lost 3 bases, and 4 bases had no gene match. Germline lookup yields CDR1 SEHNR and CDR2 FQNEAQ (reference sequence). The length of the CDR3 is 14 residues. CDR3 residues: CASSLVAGADTQYF. The CDR3 nucleotides are TGTGCCAGCAGCTTGGTAGCGGGAGCTGATACGCAGTATTTT.

This clonotype was detected a few times. This sequence joins TRBV4-1 and TRBJ2-1; TRBD2 matches at 12 bases. The CDR3 is 15 amino acids. J lost 6 bases, V lost 6 bases, and 6 bases had no gene match. Germline V gene sequence: CDR1 MGHRA, CDR2 YSYEKL. CDR3 nucleotides: TGCGCCAGCAGTCGGACTAGCGGGGAAATCAATGAGCAGTTCTTC. It translates to CASSRTSGEINEQFF.

This clonotype was seen only a few times. V usage is TRBV15 and J usage is TRBJ2-7; no definite D call. Between the trimmed V and J ends, which lost 0 bases and 3 bases, there was a span of 6 bases. Germline V gives CDR1 LNHNV, CDR2 YYDKDF (reference sequence). This CDR3 has 13 residues. The CDR3 is CATSRERYYEQYF. Written as DNA, the CDR3 is TGTGCCACCAGCAGAGAGAGATACTACGAGCAGTACTTC.

The rearrangement links TRBV20-1 to TRBJ2-3, with TRBD2 as a possible D gene (6 bases). Germline CDR1 reads DFQATT; CDR2 reads SNEGSKA (reference sequence). V lost 5 bases to trimming and J lost 0 bases, with 12 bases between them. The length of the CDR3 is 14 residues. The CDR3 bases are TGCAGTGCTTGGAGGGTCCCTAGCACAGATACGCAGTATTTT. This sequence encodes CSAWRVPSTDTQYF.

J is TRBJ1-1 and V is TRBV7-6; 7 positions agree with TRBD1. The J segment lost 4 bases and the V segment lost 4 bases, leaving 6 bases of the junction unmatched. The CDR3 runs 14 residues. Looked up from germline, CDR1 is SGHVS and CDR2 is FNYEAQ. CDR3 nucleotide sequence: TGTGCCAGCAGCTCAAACAGGGGTGGCACTGAAGCTTTCTTT. Translated: CASSSNRGGTEAFF.

This clonotype was recorded a few times. The chain combines TRBV24-1 with TRBJ2-6; 7 bases are shared with TRBD1. Germline lookup yields CDR1 KGHDR and CDR2 SFDVKD. This CDR3 comprises 18 residues. V lost 2 bases and J lost 1; bases outside the gene matches: 7. Here the CDR3 reads CATSDSPGGSSGANVLTF. The CDR3 DNA reads as TGTGCCACCAGTGATTCCCCAGGGGGATCGTCTGGGGCCAACGTCCTGACTTTC.

The CDR3 DNA sequence: TGTGCCAGCAGCTTTTTCAGCCACAATGAGCAGTTCTTC. Translation gives CASSFFSHNEQFF. This chain uses TRBV7-2 with TRBJ2-1; D not resolved. The CDR3 spans 13 residues. Germline CDR1 SGHTA, CDR2 FQGNSA. Trimming took 3 bases from V and 5 from J, leaving 8 bases between them.

The chain uses TRBV4-3 and TRBJ2-7; D might be TRBD1 (5 bases). Germline lookup yields CDR1 LGHNA and CDR2 YSLEER. V was clipped by 1 base and J by 2 bases, with 12 bases between them. This CDR3 comprises 15 residues. The CDR3 here is CASSQAAQDTYEQYF. The CDR3 coding sequence is TGCGCCAGCAGCCAAGCGGCCCAGGACACCTACGAGCAGTACTTC.